In its sample, the clone carrying this TCR beta chain was seen once. The data stem from a study of control samples from healthy donors and cancer patients. Sequenced by immunoSEQ multiplex PCR; TCRdb stores in-frame clones only, minus some. The sample contains about 230,000 clones, over 75% of which appear only once. The CDR3 length is 15 residues. The germline V and J ends were trimmed by 4 bases and 1 base, with 14 bases remaining between them. The V gene's germline CDR1 is SGDLS and CDR2 YYNGEE. This clonotype was obtained from a woman aged 55-75 years with lung cancer. This rearrangement joins TRBV9 to TRBJ1-1; D possibly corresponds to TRBD1 (6 bases). Sequenced material: PBMCs. The CDR3 DNA is TGTGCCAGCAGCCCCTGGACAGAGACGAACACTGAAGCTTTCTTT. Translated: CASSPWTETNTEAFF.